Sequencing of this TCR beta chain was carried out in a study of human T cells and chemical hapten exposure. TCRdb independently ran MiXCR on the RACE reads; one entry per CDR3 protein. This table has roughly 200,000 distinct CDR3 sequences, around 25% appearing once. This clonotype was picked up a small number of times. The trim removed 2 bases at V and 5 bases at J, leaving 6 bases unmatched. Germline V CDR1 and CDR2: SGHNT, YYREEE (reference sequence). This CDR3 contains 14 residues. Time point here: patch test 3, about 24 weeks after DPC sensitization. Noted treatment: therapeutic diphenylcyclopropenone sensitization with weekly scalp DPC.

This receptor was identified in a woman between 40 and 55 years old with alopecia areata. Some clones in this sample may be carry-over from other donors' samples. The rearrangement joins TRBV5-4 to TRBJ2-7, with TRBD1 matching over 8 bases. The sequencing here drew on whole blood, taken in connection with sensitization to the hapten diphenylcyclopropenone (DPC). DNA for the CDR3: TGTGCCAGCAGCTTCGGGACAGGAAGCCACGAGCAGTACTTC. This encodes CASSFGTGSHEQYF. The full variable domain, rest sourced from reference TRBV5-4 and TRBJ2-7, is ETGVTQSPTHLIKTRGQQVTLRCSSQSGHNTVSWYQQALGQGPQFIFQYYREEENGRGNFPPRFSGLQFPNYSSELNVNALELDDSALYLCASSFGTGSHEQYFGPGTRLTVT.